The T cell receptor beta chain described here comes from a study of cytomegalovirus exposure and HLA in healthy donors. General study findings and limits: Presence/absence comparisons presumed near-even sequencing depth among donors. Diagnosis of cytomegalovirus status made by the classifier reportedly showed high specificity and sensitivity. Segments of the TCR beta V type were, in most cases, productive about 87% or about 30% of the time in an earlier analysis.

The germline V gene encodes CDR1 SNHLY and CDR2 FYNNEI. This CDR3 is built from 14 residues. After removal of 8 bases from V and 7 bases from J, the junction contained 9 bases not matched to a gene. With respect to this clone: Its target is unknown.

Primers included in the PCR were 60 Vbeta and 13 Jbeta primers. Assay used: immunoSEQ multiplex PCR; TCRdb lists only in-frame clones, some missing. Of 200,000 to 250,000 clones listed, roughly 75% are singletons. Sequencing input: PBMCs. The TCR sequence derives from a woman aged 30 to 39 in good health and CMV-seronegative. The V gene is TRBV2, the J gene TRBJ1-4, with 8 bases that match TRBD1. The CDR3 nucleotides are TGTGCCAGCCGCAGGACAGGGAGAGGTGAAAAACTGTTTTTT. It is translated as CASRRTGRGEKLFF.